These 5 T cell receptor beta chains originate from one sample sequenced in a study of blood T cells in healthy people across ages. A sample-barcoded 5' primer and a J-beta primer mix were used in a second PCR of roughly 7 to 11 cycles. TCRdb processed the 5' RACE reads anew with MiXCR; each CDR3 protein has one entry. The sample contains approximately 730,000 distinct CDR3 sequences, 40% to 45% of which appear only once. Material for sequencing was blood. Receptors were obtained from a woman aged 60-70 years in good health.

This clonotype was detected many times. This sequence joins TRBV10-3 and TRBJ1-5, with D possibly TRBD1 on 5 matching bases. The V and J ends lost 7 bases and 5 bases respectively, with 15 bases between them. The CDR3 extends over 14 amino acids. In germline, CDR1 is ENHRY, CDR2 SYGVKD. The CDR3 bases are TGTGCCATCACCGCAGGGCCCGGCGATCAGCCCCAGCATTTT. This gives the protein CAITAGPGDQPQHF.

The chain uses TRBV6-1 and TRBJ1-2; 8 bases agree with TRBD1. CDR1 is MNHNS and CDR2 is SASEGT in the germline V gene. This CDR3 has 15 amino acids. The J segment lost 5 bases and the V segment lost 4 bases, leaving 9 bases of the junction unmatched. In nucleotides, the CDR3 is TGTGCCAGCAGTGTAATCCGGGACAGGCAGTATGGCTACACCTTC. This sequence encodes CASSVIRDRQYGYTF.

This clonotype was seen only a few times. The chain is built from TRBV7-3 and TRBJ2-3, with a possible D match to TRBD2 (6 bases). This CDR3 comprises 16 residues. Germline assignment: CDR1 SGHTA and CDR2 FQGTGA. Trimming shortened V by 5 bases and J by 0 bases, and 15 bases separated the two germline ends. CDR3 in amino acids: CASSIFGGASTDTQYF. CDR3 sequence (DNA): TGTGCCAGCAGCATATTTGGCGGGGCTAGCACAGATACGCAGTATTTT. The full variable domain, rest sourced from reference TRBV7-3 and TRBJ2-3, is GAGVSQTPSNKVTEKGKYVELRCDPISGHTALYWYRQSLGQGPEFLIYFQGTGAADDSGLPNDRFFAVRPEGSVSTLKIQRTERGDSAVYLCASSIFGGASTDTQYFGPGTRLTVL.

The gene calls are TRBV20-1 and TRBJ1-5, with D possibly matching TRBD1 (6 bases). In germline, CDR1 is DFQATT, CDR2 SNEGSKA (reference sequence). The ends were cut back, 4 bases at V and 1 base at J, with 8 bases in the middle. The CDR3 has 13 residues. The CDR3 coding sequence is TGCAGTGCTAACACAGGGAGCAATCAGCCCCAGCATTTT. This codes for CSANTGSNQPQHF.

The chain couples TRBV28 to TRBJ2-6; TRBD1 matches 7 bases. V was clipped by 3 bases and J by 3 bases; unmatched bases: 2. The CDR3 has 15 amino acids. The germline gives CDR1 MDHEN, CDR2 SYDVKM. In DNA form, the CDR3 reads TGTGCCAGCAGTTTCGGGACAGTTGGGGCCAACGTCCTGACTTTC. This sequence encodes CASSFGTVGANVLTF. The whole variable domain, filled in from reference TRBV28 and TRBJ2-6, reads DVKVTQSSRYLVKRTGEKVFLECVQDMDHENMFWYRQDPGLGLRLIYFSYDVKMKEKGDIPEGYSVSREKKERFSLILESASTNQTSMYLCASSFGTVGANVLTFGAGSRLTVL.